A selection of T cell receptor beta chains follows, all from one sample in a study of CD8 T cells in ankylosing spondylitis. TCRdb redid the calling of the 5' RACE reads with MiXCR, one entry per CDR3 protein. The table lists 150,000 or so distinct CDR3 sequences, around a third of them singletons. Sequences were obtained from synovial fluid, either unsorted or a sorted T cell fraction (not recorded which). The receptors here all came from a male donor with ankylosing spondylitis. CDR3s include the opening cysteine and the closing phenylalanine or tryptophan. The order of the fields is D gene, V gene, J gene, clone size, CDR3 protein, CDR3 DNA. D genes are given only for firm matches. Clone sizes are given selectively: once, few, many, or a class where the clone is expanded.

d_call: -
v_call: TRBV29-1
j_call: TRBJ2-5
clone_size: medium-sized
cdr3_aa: CSTGQTSMGETQYF
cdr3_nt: TGCAGCACCGGACAGACAAGCATGGGGGAGACCCAGTACTTC

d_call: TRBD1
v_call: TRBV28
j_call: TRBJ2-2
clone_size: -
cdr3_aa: CARDRGQLTGELFF
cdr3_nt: TGTGCCCGAGACAGGGGGCAGTTGACCGGGGAGCTGTTTTTT

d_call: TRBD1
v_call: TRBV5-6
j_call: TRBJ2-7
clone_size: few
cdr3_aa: CASSSGQAVSYEQYF
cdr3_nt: TGTGCCAGCAGCTCCGGACAGGCAGTCTCCTACGAGCAGTACTTC

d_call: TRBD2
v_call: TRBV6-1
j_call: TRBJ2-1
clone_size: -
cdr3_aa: CASSRTSGRGNNEQFF
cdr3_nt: TGTGCCAGCAGTCGGACTAGCGGGAGGGGGAACAATGAGCAGTTCTTC

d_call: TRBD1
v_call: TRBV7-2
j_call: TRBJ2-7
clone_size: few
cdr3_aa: CASRGQGYYEQYF
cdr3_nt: TGTGCCAGCAGGGGACAGGGTTACTACGAGCAGTACTTC

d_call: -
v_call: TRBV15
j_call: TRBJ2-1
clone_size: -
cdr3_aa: CATSRVGTVVNEQFF
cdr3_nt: TGTGCCACCAGCAGAGTGGGGACCGTAGTCAATGAGCAGTTCTTC

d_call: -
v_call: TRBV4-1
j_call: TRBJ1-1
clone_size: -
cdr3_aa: CASSQDPGGGTEAFF
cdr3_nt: TGCGCCAGCAGCCAAGATCCAGGAGGAGGAACTGAAGCTTTCTTT

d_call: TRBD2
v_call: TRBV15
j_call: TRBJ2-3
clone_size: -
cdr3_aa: CATSRDIAGVGTDTQYF
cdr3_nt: TGTGCCACCAGCAGAGATATAGCGGGGGTAGGCACAGATACGCAGTATTTT

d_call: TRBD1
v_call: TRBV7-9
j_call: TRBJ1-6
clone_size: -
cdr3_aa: CASSPWGQDNSPLHF
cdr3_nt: TGTGCCAGCAGCCCTTGGGGACAGGATAATTCACCCCTCCACTTT

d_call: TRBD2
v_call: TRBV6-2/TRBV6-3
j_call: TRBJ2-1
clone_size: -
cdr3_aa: CASRPGTSGYNEQFF
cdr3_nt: TGTGCCAGCAGGCCCGGGACTAGCGGTTACAATGAGCAGTTCTTC

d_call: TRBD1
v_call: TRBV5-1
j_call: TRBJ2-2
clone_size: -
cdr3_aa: CASSLLGQGRSTNTGELFF
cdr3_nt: TGCGCCAGCAGCTTGTTGGGACAGGGACGGTCCACGAACACCGGGGAGCTGTTTTTT

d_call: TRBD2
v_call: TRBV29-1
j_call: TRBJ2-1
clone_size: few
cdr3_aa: CSVRQRGTHNEQFF
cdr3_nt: TGCAGCGTTCGCCAGCGGGGGACGCACAATGAGCAGTTCTTC

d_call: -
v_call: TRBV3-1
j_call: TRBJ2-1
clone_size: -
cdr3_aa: CASSQEAGVYNEQFF
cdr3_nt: TGTGCCAGCAGCCAAGAGGCAGGGGTCTACAATGAGCAGTTCTTC

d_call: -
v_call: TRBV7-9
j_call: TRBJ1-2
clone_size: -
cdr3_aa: CASSFERYGYTF
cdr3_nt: TGTGCCAGCAGCTTCGAGAGGTATGGCTACACCTTC